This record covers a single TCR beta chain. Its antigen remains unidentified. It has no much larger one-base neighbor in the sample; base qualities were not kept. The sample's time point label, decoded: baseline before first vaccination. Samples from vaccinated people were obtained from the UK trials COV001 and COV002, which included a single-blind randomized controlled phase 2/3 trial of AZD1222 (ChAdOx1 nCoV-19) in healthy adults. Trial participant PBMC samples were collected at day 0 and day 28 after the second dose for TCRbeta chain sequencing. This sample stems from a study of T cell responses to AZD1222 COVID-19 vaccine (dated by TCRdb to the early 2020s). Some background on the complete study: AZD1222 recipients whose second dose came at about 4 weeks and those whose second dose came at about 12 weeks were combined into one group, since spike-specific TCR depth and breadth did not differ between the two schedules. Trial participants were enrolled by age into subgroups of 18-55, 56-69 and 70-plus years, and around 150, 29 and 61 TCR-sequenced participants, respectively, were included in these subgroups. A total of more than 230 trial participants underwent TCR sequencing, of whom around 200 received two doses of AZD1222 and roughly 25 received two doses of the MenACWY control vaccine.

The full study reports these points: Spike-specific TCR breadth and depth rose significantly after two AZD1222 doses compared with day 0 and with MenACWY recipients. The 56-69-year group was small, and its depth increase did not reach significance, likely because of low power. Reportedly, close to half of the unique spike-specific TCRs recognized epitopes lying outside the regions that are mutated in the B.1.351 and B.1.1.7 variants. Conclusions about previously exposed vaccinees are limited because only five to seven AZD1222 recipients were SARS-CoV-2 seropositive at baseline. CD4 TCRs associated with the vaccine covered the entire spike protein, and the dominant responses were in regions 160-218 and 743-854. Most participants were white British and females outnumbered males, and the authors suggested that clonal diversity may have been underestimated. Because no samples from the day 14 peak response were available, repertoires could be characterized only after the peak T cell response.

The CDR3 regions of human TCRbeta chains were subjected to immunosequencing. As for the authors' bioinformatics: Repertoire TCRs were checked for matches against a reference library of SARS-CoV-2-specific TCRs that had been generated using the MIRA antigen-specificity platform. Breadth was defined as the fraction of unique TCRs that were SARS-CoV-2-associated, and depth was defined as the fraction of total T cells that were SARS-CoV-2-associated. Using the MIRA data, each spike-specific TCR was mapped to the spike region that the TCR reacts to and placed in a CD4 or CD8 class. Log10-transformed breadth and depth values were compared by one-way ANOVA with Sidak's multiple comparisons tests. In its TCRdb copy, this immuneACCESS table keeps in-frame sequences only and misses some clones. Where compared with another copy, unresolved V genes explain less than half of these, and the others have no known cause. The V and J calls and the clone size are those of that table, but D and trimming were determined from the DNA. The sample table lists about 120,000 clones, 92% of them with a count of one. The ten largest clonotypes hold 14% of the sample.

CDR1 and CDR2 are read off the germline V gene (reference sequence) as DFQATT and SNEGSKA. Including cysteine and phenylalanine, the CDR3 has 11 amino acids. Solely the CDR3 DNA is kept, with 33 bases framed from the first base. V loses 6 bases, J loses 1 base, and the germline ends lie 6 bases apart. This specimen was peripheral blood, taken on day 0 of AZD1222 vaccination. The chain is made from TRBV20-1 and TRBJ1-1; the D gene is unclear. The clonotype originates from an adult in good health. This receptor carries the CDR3 CSAWGNTEAFF. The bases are TGCAGTGCGTGGGGGAACACTGAAGCTTTCTTT.